This section outlines one T cell receptor (beta chain) sequence together with its context. The antigen remains unidentified. The sample is drawn from a study of cytomegalovirus exposure and HLA in healthy donors. Background on the study: A prior study identified 117 million unique TCR beta sequences from roughly 180 million T cells. Study-level points and caveats: The authors enumerated 150 to 200 TCR beta chains as linked to cytomegalovirus.

Primers: 60 Vbeta forward and 13 Jbeta reverse. Profiled with immunoSEQ multiplex PCR; TCRdb holds only in-frame clones, not every one. This table has 100,000 to 150,000 clones, 83% appearing once. The germline V gene has CDR1 SGHRS and CDR2 YFSETQ. The ends were cut back, 5 bases at V and 5 bases at J, with 19 bases in the middle. The CDR3 has 15 residues. This sequence originates from a middle-aged woman in good health and CMV-seropositive. Sequencing was performed on PBMCs. This chain uses TRBV5-1 with TRBJ2-5; D perhaps matches TRBD1 (6 bases). The CDR3 here is CASRSGTSFVETQYF. CDR3 coding DNA: TGCGCCAGCAGATCCGGGACATCTTTCGTGGAGACCCAGTACTTC.